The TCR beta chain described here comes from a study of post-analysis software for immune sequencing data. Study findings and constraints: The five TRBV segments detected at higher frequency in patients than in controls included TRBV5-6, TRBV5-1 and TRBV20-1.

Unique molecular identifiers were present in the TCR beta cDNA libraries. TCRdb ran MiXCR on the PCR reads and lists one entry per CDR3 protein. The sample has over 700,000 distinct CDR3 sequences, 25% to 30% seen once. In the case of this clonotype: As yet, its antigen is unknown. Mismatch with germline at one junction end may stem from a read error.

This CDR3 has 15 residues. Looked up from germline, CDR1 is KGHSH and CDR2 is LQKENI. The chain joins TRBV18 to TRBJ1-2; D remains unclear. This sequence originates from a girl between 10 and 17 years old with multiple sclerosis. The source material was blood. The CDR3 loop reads CASSPEEGTIYCYTF. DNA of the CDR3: TGTGCCAGCTCACCAGAAGAGGGAACTATCTATTGCTACACCTTC.